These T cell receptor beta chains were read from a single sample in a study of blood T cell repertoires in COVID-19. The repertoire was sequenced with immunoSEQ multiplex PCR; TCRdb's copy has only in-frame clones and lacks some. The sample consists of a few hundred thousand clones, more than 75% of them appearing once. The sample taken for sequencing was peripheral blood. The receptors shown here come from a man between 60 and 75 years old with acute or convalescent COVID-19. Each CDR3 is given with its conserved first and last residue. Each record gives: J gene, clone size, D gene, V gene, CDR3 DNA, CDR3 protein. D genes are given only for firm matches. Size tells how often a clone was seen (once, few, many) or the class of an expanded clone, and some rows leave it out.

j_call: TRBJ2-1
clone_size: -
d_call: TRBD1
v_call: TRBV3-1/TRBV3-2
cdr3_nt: TGTGCCAGCAGCCAAGGGGACAGGGAGCACAATGAGCAGTTCTTC
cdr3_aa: CASSQGDREHNEQFF

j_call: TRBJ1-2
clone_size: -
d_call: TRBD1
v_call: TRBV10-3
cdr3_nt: TGTGCCATCAGTGAGCCACGTAAGGACAGGGGGGGCTATGGCTACACCTTC
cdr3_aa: CAISEPRKDRGGYGYTF

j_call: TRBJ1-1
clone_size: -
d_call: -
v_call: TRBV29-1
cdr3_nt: TGCAGCGTTGACAGGGATGCCGCCTCTGAAGCTTTCTTT
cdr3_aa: CSVDRDAASEAFF

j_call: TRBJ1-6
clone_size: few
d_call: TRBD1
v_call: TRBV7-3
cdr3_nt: TGTGCCAGCAGCTTGTGGCCCCCGGGACAGGGAGGTCAAGATTCACCCCTCCACTTT
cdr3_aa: CASSLWPPGQGGQDSPLHF

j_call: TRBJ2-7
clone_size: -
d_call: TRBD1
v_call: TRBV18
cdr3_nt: TGTGCCAGCTCACCCTCCCGATCAAGACAGGGCGAGCAGTACTTC
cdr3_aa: CASSPSRSRQGEQYF

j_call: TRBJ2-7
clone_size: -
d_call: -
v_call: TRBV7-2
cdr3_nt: TGTGCCAGCAGCCCAAGACGCGCGGGGGCCGCCTACGAGCAGTACTTC
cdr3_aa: CASSPRRAGAAYEQYF

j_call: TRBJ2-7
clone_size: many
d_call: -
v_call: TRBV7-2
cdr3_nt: TGTGCCAGCAGCTTAGTTCTTGGCCTTCAAATTGCCTACGAGCAGTACTTC
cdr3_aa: CASSLVLGLQIAYEQYF

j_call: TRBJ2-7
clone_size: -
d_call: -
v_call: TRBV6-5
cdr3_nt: TGTGCCAGCAGTTACGGGCAGGGCTCCTACGAGCAGTACTTC
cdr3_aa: CASSYGQGSYEQYF

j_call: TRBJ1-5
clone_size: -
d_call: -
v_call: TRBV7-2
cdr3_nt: TGTGCCAGCTCGGGGGGGCGCAATCAGCCCCAGCATTTT
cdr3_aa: CASSGGRNQPQHF

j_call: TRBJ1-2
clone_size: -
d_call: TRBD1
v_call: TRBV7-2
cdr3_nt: TGTGCCAGCAGCTCCCCCGGGACAGGGGCCCACTATGGCTACACCTTC
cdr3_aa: CASSSPGTGAHYGYTF

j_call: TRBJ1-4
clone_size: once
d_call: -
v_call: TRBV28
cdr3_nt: TGTGCCAGCAGTTCACCAGGGAAGGCTAATGAAAAACTGTTTTTT
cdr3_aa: CASSSPGKANEKLFF

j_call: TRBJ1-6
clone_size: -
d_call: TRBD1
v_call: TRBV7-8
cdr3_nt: TGTGCCAGCAGCTTAAGTACAGGGGGCGAATTTGGTTCACCCCTCCACTTT
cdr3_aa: CASSLSTGGEFGSPLHF

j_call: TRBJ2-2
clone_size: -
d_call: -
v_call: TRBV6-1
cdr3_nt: TGTGCCAGCAGTGAAAGGGCCAGGGGGAACACCGGGGAGCTGTTTTTT
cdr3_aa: CASSERARGNTGELFF

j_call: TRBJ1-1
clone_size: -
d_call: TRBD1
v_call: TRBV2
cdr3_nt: TGTGCCAGCAGGGCAGACCGGGACAGGGGGGACAACCGCTTT
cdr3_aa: CASRADRDRGDNRF

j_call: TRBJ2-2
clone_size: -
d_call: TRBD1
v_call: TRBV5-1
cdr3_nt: TGCGCCAGCAGCTTGGGACAGGGATTAAACACCGGGGAGCTGTTTTTT
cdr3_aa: CASSLGQGLNTGELFF

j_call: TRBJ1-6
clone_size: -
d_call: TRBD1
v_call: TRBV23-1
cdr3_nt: TGCGCCAGCAGTCCCCAGAAGGGCGGGACAGGGTTCTCACCCCTCCACTTT
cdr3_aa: CASSPQKGGTGFSPLHF

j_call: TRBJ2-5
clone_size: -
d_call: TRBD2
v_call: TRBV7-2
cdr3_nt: TGTGCCAGCAGCGCCGGACTAGCGGGGGGCCAAGAGACCCAGTACTTC
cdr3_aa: CASSAGLAGGQETQYF

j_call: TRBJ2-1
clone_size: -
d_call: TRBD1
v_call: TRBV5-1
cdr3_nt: TGCGCCAGCAGCTTGGCGACAGGGGGCTCCTACAATGAGCAGTTCTTC
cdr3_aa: CASSLATGGSYNEQFF

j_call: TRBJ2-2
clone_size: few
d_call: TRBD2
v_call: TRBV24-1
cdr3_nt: TGTGCCACCAGTGATTTCGGGGGGAGGGCCGGGGAGCTGTTTTTT
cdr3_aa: CATSDFGGRAGELFF

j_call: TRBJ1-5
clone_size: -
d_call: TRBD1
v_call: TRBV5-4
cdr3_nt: TGTGCCAGCAGCGATGGGACAGGGGTCGGCAATCAGCCCCAGCATTTT
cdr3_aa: CASSDGTGVGNQPQHF

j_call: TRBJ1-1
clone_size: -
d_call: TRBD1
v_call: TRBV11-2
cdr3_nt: TGTGCCAGCAGACCAAGCTGGACAGGGTCGAACACTGAAGTTTTCTTT
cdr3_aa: CASRPSWTGSNTEVFF

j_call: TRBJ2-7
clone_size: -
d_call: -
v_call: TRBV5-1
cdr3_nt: TGCGCCAGCAGCTTGTCCGGCGGGGAGCAGTACTTC
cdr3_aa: CASSLSGGEQYF